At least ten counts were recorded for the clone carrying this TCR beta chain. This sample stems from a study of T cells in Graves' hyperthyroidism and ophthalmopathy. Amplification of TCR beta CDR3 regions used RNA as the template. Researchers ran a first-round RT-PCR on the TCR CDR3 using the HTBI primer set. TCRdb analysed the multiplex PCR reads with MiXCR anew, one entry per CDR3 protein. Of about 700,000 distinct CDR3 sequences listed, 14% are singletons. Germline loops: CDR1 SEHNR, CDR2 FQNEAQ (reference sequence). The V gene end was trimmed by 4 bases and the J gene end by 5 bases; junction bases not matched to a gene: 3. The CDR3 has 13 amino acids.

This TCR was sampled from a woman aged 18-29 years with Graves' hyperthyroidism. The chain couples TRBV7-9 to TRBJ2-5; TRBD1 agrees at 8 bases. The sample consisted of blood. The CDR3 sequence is CASSYRGEETQYF. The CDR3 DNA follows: TGTGCCAGCAGCTACAGGGGGGAGGAGACCCAGTACTTC.